Listed below are T cell receptor beta chains from one sample, sequenced in a study of metastatic and nonmetastatic thyroid tumors. TCRdb reanalyzed the PCR reads with MiXCR. The sample includes approximately 13,000 clones, about 22% of them seen just once. The sample was blood. The receptors come from a male donor with papillary thyroid cancer or a benign thyroid nodule (not recorded which). Some clones in this sample may be carry-over from other donors' samples. The CDR3 runs from the conserved cysteine through the conserved F or W. Each record gives: D gene, clone size, J gene, V gene, CDR3 DNA, CDR3 protein. The D gene is left open where the match is weak. Clone sizes are given selectively: once, few, many, or a class where the clone is expanded.

d_gene: TRBD1; abundance: .; j_gene: TRBJ2-2; v_gene: TRBV20-1; CDR3nt: TGCAGTGCCACAAACCAGGGGGCTGACACCGGGGAGCTGTTTTTT; CDR3aa: CSATNQGADTGELFF
d_gene: .; abundance: few; j_gene: TRBJ1-2; v_gene: TRBV6-1; CDR3nt: TGTGCCAGCAGGTCCATACAGGGAGGGAATGGCTACACCTTC; CDR3aa: CASRSIQGGNGYTF
d_gene: .; abundance: many; j_gene: TRBJ2-4; v_gene: TRBV6-1; CDR3nt: TGTGCCAGCGACACCCTTCGGACAGCCAAAAACATTCAGTACTTC; CDR3aa: CASDTLRTAKNIQYF
d_gene: TRBD2; abundance: .; j_gene: TRBJ2-1; v_gene: TRBV6-5; CDR3nt: TGTGCCAGCAGTTATTTGTACCCTAGCGGGGCCTACAATGAGCAGTTCTTC; CDR3aa: CASSYLYPSGAYNEQFF
d_gene: TRBD1; abundance: .; j_gene: TRBJ2-7; v_gene: TRBV6-1; CDR3nt: TGTGCCAGCAGAAAAGACAGGGGGCACGAGCAGTACTTC; CDR3aa: CASRKDRGHEQYF
d_gene: .; abundance: .; j_gene: TRBJ2-7; v_gene: TRBV20-1; CDR3nt: TGCAGTGCTAGAGCTTCAACTTCGTCTAGCTCCTACGAGCAGTACTTC; CDR3aa: CSARASTSSSSYEQYF
d_gene: TRBD2; abundance: medium-sized; j_gene: TRBJ2-3; v_gene: TRBV20-1; CDR3nt: TGCAGTGCTAGGGCCATAGCGGGTCTAACAGATACGCAGTATTTT; CDR3aa: CSARAIAGLTDTQYF
d_gene: .; abundance: few; j_gene: TRBJ1-3; v_gene: TRBV2; CDR3nt: TGTGCCAGCAGTGAAATCCCAAGCTCTGGAAACACCATATATTTT; CDR3aa: CASSEIPSSGNTIYF
d_gene: TRBD2; abundance: .; j_gene: TRBJ2-7; v_gene: TRBV20-1; CDR3nt: TGCAGTGCTGATTGGACTAGCGGGGAAACCTACGAGCAGTACTTC; CDR3aa: CSADWTSGETYEQYF
d_gene: TRBD2; abundance: .; j_gene: TRBJ2-2; v_gene: TRBV5-1; CDR3nt: TGCGCCAGCAGCCCTCGGCCTAGCGGGAAAGCCGGGGAGCTGTTTTTT; CDR3aa: CASSPRPSGKAGELFF
d_gene: .; abundance: .; j_gene: TRBJ1-6; v_gene: TRBV9; CDR3nt: TGTGCCAGCACTAGCGGGGGAAATTCACCCCTCCACTTT; CDR3aa: CASTSGGNSPLHF
d_gene: .; abundance: .; j_gene: TRBJ1-1; v_gene: TRBV2; CDR3nt: TGTGCCAGCCGGACGGGGCTATCGAACACTGAAGCTTTCTTT; CDR3aa: CASRTGLSNTEAFF
d_gene: TRBD1; abundance: few; j_gene: TRBJ1-5; v_gene: TRBV20-1; CDR3nt: TGCAGTGCTAGACCATCCGACAGGGATAATCAGCCCCAGCATTTT; CDR3aa: CSARPSDRDNQPQHF
d_gene: TRBD1; abundance: medium-sized; j_gene: TRBJ2-7; v_gene: TRBV6-1; CDR3nt: TGTGCCAGCAGTTCCGGGACAGGGAAGTACGAGCAGTACTTC; CDR3aa: CASSSGTGKYEQYF
d_gene: .; abundance: .; j_gene: TRBJ2-2; v_gene: TRBV30; CDR3nt: TGTGCCTGGAGCGCTTTAAGGGTGGCCGGGGAGCTGTTTTTT; CDR3aa: CAWSALRVAGELFF